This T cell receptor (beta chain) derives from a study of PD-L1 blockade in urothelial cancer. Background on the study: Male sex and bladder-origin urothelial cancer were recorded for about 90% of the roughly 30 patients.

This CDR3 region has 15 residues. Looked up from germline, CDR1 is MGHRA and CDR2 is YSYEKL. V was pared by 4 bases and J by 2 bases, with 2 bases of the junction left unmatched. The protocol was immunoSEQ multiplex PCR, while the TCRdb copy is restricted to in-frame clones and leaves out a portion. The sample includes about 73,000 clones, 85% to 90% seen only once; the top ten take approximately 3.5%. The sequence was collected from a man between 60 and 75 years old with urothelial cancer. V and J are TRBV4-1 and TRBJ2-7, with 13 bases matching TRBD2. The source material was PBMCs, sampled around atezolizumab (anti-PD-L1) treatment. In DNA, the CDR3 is TGCGCCAGCAGCCCACTAGCGGGGGGGCCCTACGAGCAGTACTTC. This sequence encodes CASSPLAGGPYEQYF.